The source of this TCR beta chain is a study of blood T cells in healthy people across ages. Each donor gave 9.5 to 10 milliliters of peripheral blood. The CDR3 runs 13 residues. CDR1 is SQVTM, CDR2 ANQGSEA, per germline. After removal of 6 bases from V and 11 bases from J, the junction contained 8 bases not matched to a gene. It was with a sample-barcoded 5' primer and a J-beta primer mix that a second PCR of roughly 7 to 12 cycles was run. TCRdb re-called the 5' RACE reads with MiXCR, one entry per CDR3 protein. The data contain about 580,000 distinct CDR3 sequences, more than 45% of them singletons. This clonotype turned up a few times.

The clonotype was recovered from a man older than 75 in good health. The chain joins TRBV29-1 to TRBJ2-5, with 14 bases lining up with TRBD2. Input material: blood. The CDR3 nucleotides read TGCAGCGTGGGGACTAGCGGGAGTTTTTTGCAGTACTTC. It codes for CSVGTSGSFLQYF.